This T cell receptor (beta chain) comes out of a study of post-analysis software for immune sequencing data. General study findings and limits: Patients had higher frequencies than controls of roughly five TRBV segments, including TRBV5-6, TRBV5-1 and TRBV20-1. Patients with multiple sclerosis recorded significantly lower normalized Chao1 diversity than controls, the study found.

Germline V gene data show CDR1 as SGDLS and CDR2 as YYNGEE. With V trimmed by 1 base and J by 1 base, 0 bases remained unmatched. This CDR3 is 14 amino acids long. Carried by the TCR beta cDNA libraries were unique molecular identifiers. TCRdb reprocessed the PCR reads via MiXCR and lists one record per CDR3 protein. The sample shows about 430,000 distinct CDR3 sequences, less than 40% of them seen only once. Concerning this clonotype itself: Its target is not known. A much larger clone sits a single nucleotide away, making a read error possible.

The sequence was collected from a girl aged 2 to 9 with multiple sclerosis. Sequencing used blood. The chain links TRBV9 to TRBJ2-3, with 7 bases that match TRBD2. The CDR3 loop reads CASSVTSGTDTQYF. As DNA, the CDR3 is TGTGCCAGCAGCGTAACTAGCGGCACAGATACGCAGTATTTT.